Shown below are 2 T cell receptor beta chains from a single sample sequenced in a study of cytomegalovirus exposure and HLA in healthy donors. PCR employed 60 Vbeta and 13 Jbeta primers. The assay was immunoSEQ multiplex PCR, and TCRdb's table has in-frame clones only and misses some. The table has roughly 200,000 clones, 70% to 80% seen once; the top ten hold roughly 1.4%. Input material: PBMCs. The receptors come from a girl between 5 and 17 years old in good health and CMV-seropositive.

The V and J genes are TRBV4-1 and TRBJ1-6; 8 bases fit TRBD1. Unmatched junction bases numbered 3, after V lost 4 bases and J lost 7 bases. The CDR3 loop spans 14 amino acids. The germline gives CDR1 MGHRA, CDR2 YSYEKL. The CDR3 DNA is TGCGCCAGCAGCCTGGACAGGGCCAATTCACCCCTCCACTTT. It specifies CASSLDRANSPLHF.

Here the CDR3 reads CASSPEGGASSYNEQFF. As DNA, the CDR3 is TGTGCCAGCAGCCCAGAGGGAGGGGCAAGCTCCTACAATGAGCAGTTCTTC. The chain has TRBV9 and TRBJ2-1, with 7 bases aligning to TRBD2. Germline V gene data show CDR1 as SGDLS and CDR2 as YYNGEE. This CDR3 has 17 residues. The V and J ends lost 4 bases and 0 bases, in that order; junction bases with no gene match: 10.